Included here is one T cell receptor (beta chain) sequence, with context. The CDR3 has 18 residues. V trimming: 10 bases; J trimming: 0 bases; junction bases outside the gene matches: 18. The sequenced cases were selected for having the highest brain T cell transcript signatures. The data were obtained in a study of brain T cells in children with intractable seizures. Sequenced by immunoSEQ multiplex PCR; TCRdb stores in-frame clones only, minus some. The data show fewer than 150,000 clones, with 94% seen just once and 3.8% held by the top ten. V is TRBV23-1 and J is TRBJ2-3; 8 bases line up with TRBD2. TRBV23-1 falls under the ORF class, with uncertain function. This clonotype was obtained from a boy under two years old with hemimegalencephaly and intractable seizures. Sample: peripheral blood, taken at surgery. This CDR3 is CATQRRGRYLSSTDTQYF. The CDR3 DNA is TGCGCCACCCAACGCCGCGGGAGGTACTTATCTAGCACAGATACGCAGTATTTT.